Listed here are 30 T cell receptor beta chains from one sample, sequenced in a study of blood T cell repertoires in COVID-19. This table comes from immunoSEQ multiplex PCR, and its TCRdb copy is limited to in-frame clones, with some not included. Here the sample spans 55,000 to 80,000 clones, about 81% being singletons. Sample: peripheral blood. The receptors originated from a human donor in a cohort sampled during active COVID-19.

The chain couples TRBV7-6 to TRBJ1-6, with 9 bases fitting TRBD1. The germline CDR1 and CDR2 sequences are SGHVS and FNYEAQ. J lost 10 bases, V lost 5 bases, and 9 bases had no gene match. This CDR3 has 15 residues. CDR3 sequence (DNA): TGTGCCAGCAGCCCCGGGACAGGGTCAAGGTCACCCCTCCACTTT. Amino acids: CASSPGTGSRSPLHF.

The CDR3 here is CASKKQGAHEQFF. The CDR3 region has the DNA TGTGCCAGCAAGAAACAGGGGGCCCATGAGCAGTTCTTC. The chain employs TRBV2 and TRBJ2-1; the match to TRBD1 covers 9 bases. Germline CDR1 reads SNHLY; CDR2 reads FYNNEI. The CDR3 is made up of 13 amino acids. V dropped 7 bases and J dropped 8; count of bases not matched to a gene: 6. The complete variable domain, with remaining parts taken from reference TRBV2 and TRBJ2-1, reads EPEVTQTPSHQVTQMGQEVILRCVPISNHLYFYWYRQILGQKVEFLVSFYNNEISEKSEIFDDQFSVERPDGSNFTLKIRSTKLEDSAMYFCASKKQGAHEQFFGPGTRLTVL.

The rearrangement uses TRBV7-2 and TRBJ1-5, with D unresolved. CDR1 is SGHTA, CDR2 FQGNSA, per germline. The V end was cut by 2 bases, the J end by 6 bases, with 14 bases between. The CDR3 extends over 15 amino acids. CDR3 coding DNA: TGTGCCAGCAGCTTAACCGAGATCTTCGGTCAGCCCCAGCATTTT. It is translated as CASSLTEIFGQPQHF.

CDR3 nucleotides: TGTGCCAGCAGCTTAGTGGGGACAGGGGATTTCCGAGAGACCCAGTACTTC. It encodes CASSLVGTGDFRETQYF. The chain recombines TRBV7-2 with TRBJ2-5, with 10 positions matching TRBD1. CDR3 length: 17 amino acids. V dropped 1 base and J dropped 4; count of bases not matched to a gene: 9. Germline V lookup: CDR1 SGHTA, CDR2 FQGNSA.

Here the CDR3 DNA reads TGTGCCAGCAGCCGGAAAGGACTAGCGGGACAGTACAATGAGCAGTTCTTC. Its protein is CASSRKGLAGQYNEQFF. The rearrangement links TRBV7-2 to TRBJ2-1; TRBD2 agrees at 12 bases. This CDR3 comprises 17 residues. CDR1 and CDR2 (germline): SGHTA, FQGNSA. The V and J ends lost 5 bases and 4 bases, in that order; junction bases with no gene match: 9. The whole variable domain, remainder taken from reference TRBV7-2 and TRBJ2-1, is GAGVSQSPSNKVTEKGKDVELRCDPISGHTALYWYRQSLGQGLEFLIYFQGNSAPDKSGLPSDRFSAERTGGSVSTLTIQRTQQEDSAVYLCASSRKGLAGQYNEQFFGPGTRLTVL.

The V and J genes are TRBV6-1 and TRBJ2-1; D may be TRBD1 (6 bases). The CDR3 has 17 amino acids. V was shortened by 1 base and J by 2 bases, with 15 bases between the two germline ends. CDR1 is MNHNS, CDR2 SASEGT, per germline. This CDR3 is CASSEEDRLPTYNEQFF. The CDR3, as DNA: TGTGCCAGCAGTGAAGAAGACAGGCTACCCACCTACAATGAGCAGTTCTTC.

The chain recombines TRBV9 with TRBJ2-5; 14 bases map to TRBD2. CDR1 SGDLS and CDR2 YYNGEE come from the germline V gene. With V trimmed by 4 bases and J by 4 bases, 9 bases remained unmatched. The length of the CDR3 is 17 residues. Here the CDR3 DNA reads TGTGCCAGCAGCCTCTCCACCGGACTAGCGGGGGGAGAGACCCAGTACTTC. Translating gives CASSLSTGLAGGETQYF.

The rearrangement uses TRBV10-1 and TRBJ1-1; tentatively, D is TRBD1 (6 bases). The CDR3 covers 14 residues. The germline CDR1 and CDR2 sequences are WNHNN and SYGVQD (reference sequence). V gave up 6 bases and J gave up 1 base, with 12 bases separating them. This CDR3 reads CASSLQGTNTEAFF. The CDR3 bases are TGCGCCAGCAGCTTACAGGGAACGAACACTGAAGCTTTCTTT.

The CDR3 DNA reads as TGTGCCAGCAGGTCCGGGGGGCGAGAGACCCAGTACTTC. Protein: CASRSGGRETQYF. The gene calls are TRBV2 and TRBJ2-5; perhaps TRBD2 as D (7 bases). CDR3 length: 13 amino acids. Trimming pared 6 bases from V and 4 bases from J, leaving 12 bases between. Germline lookup yields CDR1 SNHLY and CDR2 FYNNEI.

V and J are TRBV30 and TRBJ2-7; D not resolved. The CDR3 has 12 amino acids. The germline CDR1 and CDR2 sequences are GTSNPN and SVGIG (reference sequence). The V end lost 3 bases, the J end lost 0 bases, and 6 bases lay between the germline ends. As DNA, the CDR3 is TGTGCCTGGAGGTCCTTCTCCTACGAGCAGTACTTC. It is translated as CAWRSFSYEQYF.

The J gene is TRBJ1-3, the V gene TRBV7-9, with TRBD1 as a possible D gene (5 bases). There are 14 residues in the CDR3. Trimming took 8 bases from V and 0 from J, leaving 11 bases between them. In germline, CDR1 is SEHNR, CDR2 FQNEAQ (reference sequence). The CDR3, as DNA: TGTGCCAGCCCCTCAGGACACTCTGGAAACACCATATATTTT. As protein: CASPSGHSGNTIYF. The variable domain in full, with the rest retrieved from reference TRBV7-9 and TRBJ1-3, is DTGVSQNPRHKITKRGQNVTFRCDPISEHNRLYWYRQTLGQGPEFLTYFQNEAQLEKSRLLSDRFSAERPKGSFSTLEIQRTEQGDSAMYLCASPSGHSGNTIYFGEGSWLTVV.

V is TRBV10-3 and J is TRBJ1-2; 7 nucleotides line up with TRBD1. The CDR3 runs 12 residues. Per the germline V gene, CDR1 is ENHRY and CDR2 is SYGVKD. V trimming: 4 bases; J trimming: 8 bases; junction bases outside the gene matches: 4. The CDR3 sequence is CAISGTGDGYTF. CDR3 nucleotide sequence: TGTGCCATCAGTGGGACAGGCGACGGCTACACCTTC.

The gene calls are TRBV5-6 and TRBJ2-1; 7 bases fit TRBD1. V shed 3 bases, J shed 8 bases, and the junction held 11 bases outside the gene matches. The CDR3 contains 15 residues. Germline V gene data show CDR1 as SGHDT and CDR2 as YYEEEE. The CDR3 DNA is TGTGCCAGCAGCTCGCAGGGGGTTTGGTCCGATGAGCAGTTCTTC. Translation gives CASSSQGVWSDEQFF.

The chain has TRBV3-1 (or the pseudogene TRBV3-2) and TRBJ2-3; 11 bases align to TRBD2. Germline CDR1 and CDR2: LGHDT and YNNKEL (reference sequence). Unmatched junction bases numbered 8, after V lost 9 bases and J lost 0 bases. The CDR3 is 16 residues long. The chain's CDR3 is CASRLAGLSSTDTQYF. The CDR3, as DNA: TGTGCCAGTAGACTAGCGGGGTTGTCTAGCACAGATACGCAGTATTTT.

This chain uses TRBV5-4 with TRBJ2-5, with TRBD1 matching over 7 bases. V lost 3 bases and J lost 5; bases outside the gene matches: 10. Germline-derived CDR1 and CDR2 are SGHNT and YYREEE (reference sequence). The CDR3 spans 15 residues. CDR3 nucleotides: TGTGCCAGCAGCTCAGTCAGACAGGGTAGGGAGACCCAGTACTTC. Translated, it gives CASSSVRQGRETQYF.

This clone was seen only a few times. CDR3 protein: CASSFNPRETQYF. The CDR3 DNA reads as TGTGCCAGCAGCTTCAACCCCAGGGAGACCCAGTACTTC. The rearrangement joins TRBV5-5 to TRBJ2-5; D not certain. This CDR3 spans 13 amino acids. Germline lookup yields CDR1 SGHKS and CDR2 YYEKEE (reference sequence). With 2 bases removed from V and 5 bases from J, the gap between germline ends came to 10 bases.

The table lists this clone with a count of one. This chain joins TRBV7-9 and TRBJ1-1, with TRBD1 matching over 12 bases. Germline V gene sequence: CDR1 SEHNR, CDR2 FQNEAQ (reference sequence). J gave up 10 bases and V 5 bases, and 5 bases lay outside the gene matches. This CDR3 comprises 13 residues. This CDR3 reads CASSRGQGASAFF. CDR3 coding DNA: TGTGCCAGCAGCCGGGGACAGGGGGCTTCAGCTTTCTTT.

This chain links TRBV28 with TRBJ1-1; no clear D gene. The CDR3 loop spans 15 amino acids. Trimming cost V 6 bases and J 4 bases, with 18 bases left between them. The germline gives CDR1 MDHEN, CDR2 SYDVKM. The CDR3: CASSELWRWGTEAFF. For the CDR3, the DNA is TGTGCCAGCAGCGAACTTTGGAGGTGGGGCACTGAAGCTTTCTTT.

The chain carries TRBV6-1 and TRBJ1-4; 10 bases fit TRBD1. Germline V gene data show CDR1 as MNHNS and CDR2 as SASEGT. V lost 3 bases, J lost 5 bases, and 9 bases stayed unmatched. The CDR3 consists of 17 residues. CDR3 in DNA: TGTGCCAGCAGTGAGGGTCGGGGACAGGGGTTGAATGAAAAACTGTTTTTT. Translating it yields CASSEGRGQGLNEKLFF.

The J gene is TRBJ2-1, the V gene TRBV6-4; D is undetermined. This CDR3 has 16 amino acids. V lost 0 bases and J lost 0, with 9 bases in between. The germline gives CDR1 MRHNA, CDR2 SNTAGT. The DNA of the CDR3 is TGTGCCAGCAGTGACTCTAGCCGCTCCTCCTACAATGAGCAGTTCTTC. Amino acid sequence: CASSDSSRSSYNEQFF.

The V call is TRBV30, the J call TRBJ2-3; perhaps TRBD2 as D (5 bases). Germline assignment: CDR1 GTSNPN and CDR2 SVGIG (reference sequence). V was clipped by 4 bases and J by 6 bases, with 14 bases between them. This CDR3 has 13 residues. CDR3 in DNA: TGTGCCTGGAAGGTAGTCGGCGGGGATACGCAGTATTTT. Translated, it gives CAWKVVGGDTQYF.

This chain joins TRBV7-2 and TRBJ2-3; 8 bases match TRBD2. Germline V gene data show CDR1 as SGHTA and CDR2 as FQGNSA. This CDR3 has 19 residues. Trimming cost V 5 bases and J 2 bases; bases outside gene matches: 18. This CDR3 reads CASSTPASVTSGITDTQYF. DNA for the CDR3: TGTGCCAGCAGCACTCCCGCATCAGTCACTAGCGGAATCACAGATACGCAGTATTTT.

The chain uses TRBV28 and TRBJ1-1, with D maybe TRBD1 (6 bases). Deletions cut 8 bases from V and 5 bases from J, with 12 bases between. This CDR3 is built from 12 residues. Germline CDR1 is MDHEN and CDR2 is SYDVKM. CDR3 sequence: CASVTGWTEAFF. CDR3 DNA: TGTGCCAGCGTCACAGGGTGGACTGAAGCTTTCTTT.

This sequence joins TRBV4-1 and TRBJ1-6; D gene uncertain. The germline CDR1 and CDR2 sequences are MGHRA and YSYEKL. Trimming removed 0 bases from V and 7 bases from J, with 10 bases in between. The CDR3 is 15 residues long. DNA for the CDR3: TGCGCCAGCAGCCAAGATTACAGTCGCAATTCACCCCTCCACTTT. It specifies CASSQDYSRNSPLHF.

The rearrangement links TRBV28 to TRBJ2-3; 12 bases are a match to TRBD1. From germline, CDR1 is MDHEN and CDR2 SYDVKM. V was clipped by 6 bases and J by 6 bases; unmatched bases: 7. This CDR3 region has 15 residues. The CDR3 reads CASRAPGQGADTQYF. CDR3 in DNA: TGTGCCAGCAGAGCCCCGGGACAGGGGGCGGATACGCAGTATTTT.

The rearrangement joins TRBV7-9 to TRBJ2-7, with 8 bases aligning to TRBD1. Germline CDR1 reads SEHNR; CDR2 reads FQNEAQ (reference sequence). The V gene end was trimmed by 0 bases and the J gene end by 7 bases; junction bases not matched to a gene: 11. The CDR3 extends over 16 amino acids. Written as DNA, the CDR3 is TGTGCCAGCAGCTTAGCCGGACAGGGTCTTTTCTGGGAGCAGTACTTC. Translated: CASSLAGQGLFWEQYF. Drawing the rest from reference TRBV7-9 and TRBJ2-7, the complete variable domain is DTGVSQNPRHKITKRGQNVTFRCDPISEHNRLYWYRQTLGQGPEFLTYFQNEAQLEKSRLLSDRFSAERPKGSFSTLEIQRTEQGDSAMYLCASSLAGQGLFWEQYFGPGTRLTVT.

CDR3 sequence reads: CASSKQGTDSPLHF. The DNA of the CDR3 is TGTGCCAGCAGCAAACAGGGCACAGATTCACCCCTCCACTTT. The rearrangement links TRBV7-6 to TRBJ1-6; perhaps TRBD1 as D (6 bases). In germline, CDR1 is SGHVS, CDR2 FNYEAQ. Deletions cut 5 bases from V and 8 bases from J, with 13 bases between. CDR3 length: 14 amino acids.

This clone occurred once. CDR3 residues: CASSQTSGGESTDTQYF. DNA for the CDR3: TGTGCCAGCAGCCAAACTAGCGGGGGGGAGAGCACAGATACGCAGTATTTT. V and J are TRBV4-2 and TRBJ2-3; 13 nucleotides align to TRBD2. Germline V gene lookup returns CDR1 LGHNA and CDR2 YNFKEQ. The CDR3 covers 17 residues. V was pared by 2 bases and J by 0 bases, with 2 bases of the junction left unmatched.

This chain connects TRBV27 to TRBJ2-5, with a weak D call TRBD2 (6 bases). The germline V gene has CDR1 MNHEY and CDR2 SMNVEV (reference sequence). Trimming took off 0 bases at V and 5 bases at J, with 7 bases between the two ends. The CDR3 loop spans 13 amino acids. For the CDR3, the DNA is TGTGCCAGCAGTTTATCGGGGGGTGAGACCCAGTACTTC. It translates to CASSLSGGETQYF.

In nucleotides, the CDR3 is TGTGCCTGGAGTGTTAACGGACAGACCGAGCAGTACTTC. The encoded protein is CAWSVNGQTEQYF. The gene calls are TRBV30 and TRBJ2-7; maybe TRBD1 (6 bases). The CDR3 totals 13 residues. Germline CDR1 reads GTSNPN; CDR2 reads SVGIG (reference sequence). Trimming left V 0 bases short and J 6 bases short, with 12 bases between.